This TCR beta chain is drawn from a study of blood T cell repertoires in COVID-19. The length of the CDR3 is 13 residues. Germline lookup yields CDR1 SGHVS and CDR2 FQNEAQ. The V and J ends lost 3 bases and 4 bases respectively, with 10 bases between them. Using immunoSEQ multiplex PCR, the repertoire was profiled, and TCRdb retains in-frame clones only, with some absent. The sample has 150,000 to 200,000 clones; over 80% are singletons. The sequencing input was peripheral blood. This TCR was sampled from a man aged 25 to 40 with COVID-19, enrolled during active disease. V and J are TRBV7-8 and TRBJ2-7; D might be TRBD1 (6 bases). For the CDR3, the DNA is TGTGCCAGCAGCTTGGACAGTACATACGAGCAGTACTTC. Amino acid sequence: CASSLDSTYEQYF.